The 23 T cell receptor beta chains reported below all come from one sample, sequenced in a study of radiotherapy plus CTLA-4 blockade in lung cancer. Generated by immunoSEQ multiplex PCR, the TCRdb table keeps only in-frame clones and is missing some. The table lists approximately 85,000 clones, around 81% of them singletons. Sequenced here: peripheral blood, sampled from a patient treated with radiotherapy plus ipilimumab. All receptors derive from a human donor with non-small cell lung cancer that progressed on radiotherapy plus ipilimumab.

In this sample, this clone turned up once. This chain joins TRBV2 and TRBJ2-5; D is perhaps TRBD1 or TRBD2 (5 bases each). CDR3 length equals 12 residues. With 8 bases removed from V and 1 base from J, the gap between germline ends came to 8 bases. Germline lookup yields CDR1 SNHLY and CDR2 FYNNEI. CDR3 nucleotide sequence: TGTGCCAGCCTGGGACCCCAAGAGACCCAGTACTTC. Its translation: CASLGPQETQYF.

The chain links TRBV18 to TRBJ2-2, with D unresolved. The V gene lost 3 bases and the J gene lost 0 bases, with 8 bases spanning the gap. In germline, CDR1 is KGHSH, CDR2 LQKENI. The length of the CDR3 is 15 residues. The CDR3 DNA follows: TGTGCCAGCTCACCGCGTAGGTCGAACACCGGGGAGCTGTTTTTT. This translates into CASSPRRSNTGELFF.

This chain connects TRBV27 to TRBJ2-1; possibly TRBD1 for D (5 bases). The CDR3 runs to 13 residues. V was shortened by 6 bases and J by 5 bases, with 11 bases between the two germline ends. Germline V gene lookup returns CDR1 MNHEY and CDR2 SMNVEV (reference sequence). Written as DNA, the CDR3 is TGTGCCAGCAGGGGATTAGGGGACAATGAGCAGTTCTTC. This translates into CASRGLGDNEQFF.

This clone was detected once. This rearrangement joins TRBV7-6 to TRBJ2-7, with D possibly being TRBD1 or TRBD2 (5 bases each). Per the germline V gene, CDR1 is SGHVS and CDR2 is FNYEAQ. This CDR3 has 15 residues. Deletions cut 0 bases from V and 6 bases from J, with 15 bases between. CDR3 coding DNA: TGTGCCAGCAGCTTAGCAATCAGGGAGCAAGGCGAGCAGTACTTC. This encodes CASSLAIREQGEQYF.

The V gene is TRBV2, the J gene TRBJ2-6; 7 nucleotides match TRBD2. Germline V CDR1 and CDR2: SNHLY, FYNNEI. This CDR3 is 15 amino acids long. V gave up 4 bases and J gave up 0 bases; unmatched junction bases: 0. The CDR3 reads CASSGTSSGANVLTF. DNA of the CDR3: TGTGCCAGCAGTGGGACTAGCTCTGGGGCCAACGTCCTGACTTTC.

The rearrangement links TRBV19 to TRBJ2-2, with 7 bases fitting TRBD1. Germline V gene sequence: CDR1 LNHDA, CDR2 SQIVND (reference sequence). The V and J ends lost 3 bases and 2 bases, in that order; junction bases with no gene match: 6. CDR3 size: 16 residues. In DNA form, the CDR3 reads TGTGCCAGTAGTATCCGGACAGGTGGTAACACCGGGGAGCTGTTTTTT. This codes for CASSIRTGGNTGELFF.

The count of this clone is one. The chain combines TRBV30 with TRBJ2-5, with D unresolved. Germline CDR1 and CDR2: GTSNPN and SVGIG (reference sequence). The CDR3 has 14 amino acids. V was clipped by 0 bases and J by 7 bases, with 15 bases between them. CDR3 bases: TGTGCCTGGAGTGTAAAGGCAGGTTTCGGGACCCAGTACTTC. Translation gives CAWSVKAGFGTQYF.

The chain carries TRBV2 and TRBJ1-2, with 9 positions matching TRBD1. The junction had 5 bases not matched to a gene; V was cut back by 1 base and J by 2 bases. Germline V gene data show CDR1 as SNHLY and CDR2 as FYNNEI. The CDR3 extends over 16 amino acids. The CDR3 loop reads CASSEGRTGANYGYTF. The CDR3 bases are TGTGCCAGCAGTGAAGGCCGGACAGGGGCGAACTATGGCTACACCTTC. Full variable domain (missing parts from reference TRBV2 and TRBJ1-2): EPEVTQTPSHQVTQMGQEVILRCVPISNHLYFYWYRQILGQKVEFLVSFYNNEISEKSEIFDDQFSVERPDGSNFTLKIRSTKLEDSAMYFCASSEGRTGANYGYTFGSGTRLTVV.

The V call is TRBV28, the J call TRBJ1-1; no clear D gene. Per the germline V gene, CDR1 is MDHEN and CDR2 is SYDVKM. Trimming removed 1 base from V and 4 bases from J, with 16 bases in between. The CDR3 is 16 amino acids. CDR3 amino acids: CASSLFRPPVTTEAFF. DNA for the CDR3: TGTGCCAGCAGTTTATTTCGCCCCCCGGTGACCACTGAAGCTTTCTTT. Full variable domain (rest looked up from reference TRBV28 and TRBJ1-1): DVKVTQSSRYLVKRTGEKVFLECVQDMDHENMFWYRQDPGLGLRLIYFSYDVKMKEKGDIPEGYSVSREKKERFSLILESASTNQTSMYLCASSLFRPPVTTEAFFGQGTRLTVV.

J is TRBJ2-7 and V is TRBV15; TRBD2 agrees at 14 bases. The CDR3 is 17 residues long. The germline CDR1 and CDR2 sequences are LNHNV and YYDKDF (reference sequence). V shed 2 bases, J shed 1 base, and the junction held 4 bases outside the gene matches. CDR3 in DNA: TGTGCCACCAGCAGACAAGGACTAGCGGGAGGTTCCTACGAGCAGTACTTC. Protein sequence: CATSRQGLAGGSYEQYF.

CDR3 DNA sequence: TGTGCCAGCACTGCTGACAGGGGGAGCCAAGAGACCCAGTACTTC. Translating it yields CASTADRGSQETQYF. The chain combines TRBV2 with TRBJ2-5, with 9 bases fitting TRBD1. The germline V gene has CDR1 SNHLY and CDR2 FYNNEI. The length of the CDR3 is 15 residues. The J segment lost 1 base and the V segment lost 7 bases, leaving 7 bases of the junction unmatched.

J is TRBJ1-4 and V is TRBV19; D not certain. This CDR3 contains 13 residues. Per germline, CDR1 LNHDA and CDR2 SQIVND (reference sequence). V was clipped by 5 bases and J by 8 bases, with 12 bases between them. The CDR3 DNA sequence: TGTGCCAGTAGTCTCGAGGGTGGCGAAAAACTGTTTTTT. Residues: CASSLEGGEKLFF. The variable domain in full, completed from reference TRBV19 and TRBJ1-4, reads DGGITQSPKYLFRKEGQNVTLSCEQNLNHDAMYWYRQDPGQGLRLIYYSQIVNDFQKGDIAEGYSVSREKKESFPLTVTSAQKNPTAFYLCASSLEGGEKLFFGSGTQLSVL.

The V call is TRBV5-5, the J call TRBJ2-1; D call uncertain. Deletions cut 1 base from V and 7 bases from J, with 3 bases between. The CDR3 has 11 amino acids. Germline CDR1 reads SGHKS; CDR2 reads YYEKEE (reference sequence). CDR3 nucleotide sequence: TGTGCCAGCAGCTTGAGGAATGAGCAGTTCTTC. As protein: CASSLRNEQFF.

This chain connects TRBV7-3 to TRBJ2-3, with 10 bases matching TRBD2. CDR1 is SGHTA and CDR2 is FQGTGA in the germline V gene. Trimming cost V 1 base and J 3 bases; bases outside gene matches: 1. This CDR3 region has 15 residues. This chain's CDR3 is CASSLKGLATDTQYF. The CDR3 region has the DNA TGTGCCAGCAGCTTAAAGGGACTAGCGACAGATACGCAGTATTTT.

This clone was found once. The chain recombines TRBV4-2 with TRBJ2-5; D is possibly TRBD1 or TRBD2 (6 bases each). The CDR3 is 17 residues long. V was cut by 0 bases and J by 4 bases, with 18 bases left in between. CDR1 is LGHNA and CDR2 is YNFKEQ in the germline V gene. CDR3 region: CASSQERAVEGGETQYF. The CDR3 nucleotides are TGTGCCAGCAGCCAAGAAAGGGCGGTCGAGGGGGGAGAGACCCAGTACTTC.

This CDR3 is CASSVHWGGAEQYF. CDR3 sequence (DNA): TGTGCCAGCAGCGTCCACTGGGGGGGGGCCGAGCAGTACTTC. V is TRBV9 and J is TRBJ2-7, with D possibly matching TRBD2 (7 bases). With 2 bases removed from V and 6 bases from J, the gap between germline ends came to 15 bases. The germline gives CDR1 SGDLS, CDR2 YYNGEE. The CDR3 has 14 residues. The full variable domain, with the rest looked up from reference TRBV9 and TRBJ2-7, is DSGVTQTPKHLITATGQRVTLRCSPRSGDLSVYWYQQSLDQGLQFLIQYYNGEERAKGNILERFSAQQFPDLHSELNLSSLELGDSALYFCASSVHWGGAEQYFGPGTRLTVT.

The V and J genes are TRBV4-3 and TRBJ1-2; 12 nucleotides align to TRBD1. Unmatched junction bases numbered 1, after V lost 0 bases and J lost 5 bases. The CDR3 is 15 amino acids. CDR1 and CDR2 from the germline V gene are LGHNA and YSLEER. CDR3 loop: CASSQEGQGAYGYTF. CDR3 coding DNA: TGCGCCAGCAGCCAAGAGGGACAGGGGGCTTATGGCTACACCTTC.

The chain has TRBV15 and TRBJ2-1; D may be TRBD2 (7 bases). The ends were cut back, 0 bases at V and 6 bases at J, with 15 bases in the middle. The CDR3 length is 16 residues. The germline CDR1 and CDR2 sequences are LNHNV and YYDKDF (reference sequence). Here the CDR3 reads CATSREVRGGGNEQFF. In DNA form, the CDR3 reads TGTGCCACCAGCAGAGAAGTGAGGGGGGGCGGCAATGAGCAGTTCTTC.

In regard to this clone: At one of its ends the junction is not consistent with the germline gene, which may arise from a read error. CDR3 sequence (DNA): TGTGTCAGCAGTTCGGCCCTTGAAGCTTTCTTT. It translates to CVSSSALEAFF. V and J are TRBV27 and TRBJ1-1; D gene ambiguous. The germline CDR1 and CDR2 sequences are MNHEY and SMNVEV (reference sequence). CDR3 length: 11 amino acids.

This CDR3 reads CSVGVSTGELFF. CDR3 bases: TGCAGCGTTGGCGTAAGCACCGGGGAGCTGTTTTTT. The chain is built from TRBV29-1 and TRBJ2-2; D remains unclear. Germline V gene data show CDR1 as SQVTM and CDR2 as ANQGSEA. The CDR3 has 12 residues. The V gene lost 4 bases and the J gene lost 4 bases, with 7 bases spanning the gap.

The chain recombines TRBV7-2 with TRBJ2-1, with a weak D call TRBD2 (6 bases). The CDR3 runs 15 residues. CDR1 and CDR2 (germline): SGHTA, FQGNSA. V was cut by 0 bases and J by 4 bases, with 10 bases left in between. CDR3 nucleotide sequence: TGTGCCAGCAGCTTAGCGCGGGACCTGTACAATGAGCAGTTCTTC. Translating it yields CASSLARDLYNEQFF.

This chain joins TRBV6-5 and TRBJ1-1, with D tentatively TRBD1 (6 bases). The CDR3 contains 16 residues. Between the trimmed V and J ends, which lost 0 bases and 3 bases, there was a span of 14 bases. Germline V lookup: CDR1 MNHEY, CDR2 SVGAGI. CDR3 DNA: TGTGCCAGCAGTTACTCGAAAAGGCAGGGGTACACTGAAGCTTTCTTT. It yields the protein CASSYSKRQGYTEAFF.

This sequence joins TRBV27 and TRBJ2-7; a possible D gene is TRBD1 (5 bases). Germline-derived CDR1 and CDR2 are MNHEY and SMNVEV (reference sequence). This CDR3 spans 14 amino acids. The V and J ends lost 2 bases and 0 bases respectively, with 8 bases between them. The CDR3 DNA reads as TGTGCCAGCAGTTTAGGGGCCAGCTCCTACGAGCAGTACTTC. Translating gives CASSLGASSYEQYF.